This passage covers 18 T cell receptor beta chains from one sample sequenced in a study of OX40 agonist ivuxolimab in advanced cancers. TCRdb's table, derived via immunoSEQ multiplex PCR, lists solely in-frame clones and lacks some. Here the sample spans roughly 80,000 clones, roughly four fifths being singletons. The sequencing here drew on CD4+ or CD8+ T cells sorted from blood, taken in a trial of the OX40 agonist ivuxolimab. These receptors came from an adult with an advanced solid tumor such as melanoma, head and neck, liver or kidney cancer.

A few counts support this clone. J is TRBJ2-1 and V is TRBV5-4; D gene uncertain. V was trimmed by 4 bases and J by 6 bases, leaving 14 bases between them. From germline, CDR1 is SGHNT and CDR2 YYREEE (reference sequence). The CDR3 spans 14 residues. CDR3 protein: CASSPKTAGNEQFF. The CDR3 DNA is TGTGCCAGCAGCCCGAAAACTGCAGGCAATGAGCAGTTCTTC.

This rearrangement joins TRBV20-1 to TRBJ2-5; D perhaps matches TRBD2 (6 bases). The V end was cut by 3 bases, the J end by 9 bases, with 11 bases between. The length of the CDR3 is 11 residues. Germline assignment: CDR1 DFQATT and CDR2 SNEGSKA (reference sequence). The CDR3 DNA sequence: TGCAGTGCTAGCCCCACGGGGGCCCAGTACTTC. Translated: CSASPTGAQYF.

The V call is TRBV7-9, the J call TRBJ2-5; D call uncertain. The V and J ends lost 5 bases and 12 bases respectively, with 16 bases between them. Germline V gene lookup returns CDR1 SEHNR and CDR2 FQNEAQ (reference sequence). This CDR3 contains 12 residues. CDR3 bases: TGTGCCAGCAGCCCAGCCTCCCCCCCCGAGTACTTC. It is translated as CASSPASPPEYF.

This chain joins TRBV19 and TRBJ1-1; the D gene is possibly TRBD1 (5 bases). The CDR3 is 17 amino acids. V lost 7 bases and J lost 0, with 21 bases in between. The germline CDR1 and CDR2 sequences are LNHDA and SQIVND (reference sequence). CDR3 protein: CASKDVSGKGMNTEAFF. Here the CDR3 DNA reads TGTGCCAGTAAGGACGTTTCGGGAAAGGGGATGAACACTGAAGCTTTCTTT.

This chain joins TRBV5-5 and TRBJ2-7; TRBD2 is a possible D gene (6 bases). Trimming took off 2 bases at V and 3 bases at J, with 18 bases between the two ends. The CDR3 length is 16 residues. Germline loops: CDR1 SGHKS, CDR2 YYEKEE (reference sequence). CDR3 nucleotides: TGTGCCAGCAGCTTAGGAGCGAGCGGGCTCAGCTACGAGCAGTACTTC. It encodes CASSLGASGLSYEQYF.

The chain carries TRBV6-6 and TRBJ2-5; D is tentatively TRBD1 or TRBD2 (5 bases each). The J call is doubtful: the DNA matches TRBJ2-7 better. The germline V gene encodes CDR1 MNHNY and CDR2 SVGAGI (reference sequence). The CDR3 contains 13 residues. The CDR3 protein is CASRVGVGYEQYF. The CDR3 bases are TGTGCCAGCAGGGTGGGGGTCGGCTACGAGCAGTACTTC.

The rearrangement links TRBV9 to TRBJ1-2; 9 positions agree with TRBD1. The CDR3 is 13 amino acids. Per the germline V gene, CDR1 is SGDLS and CDR2 is YYNGEE. V dropped 6 bases and J dropped 8; count of bases not matched to a gene: 8. The CDR3 region has the DNA TGTGCCAGCACAGAAACAGGGGGCCTCGGCTACACCTTC. Its translation: CASTETGGLGYTF.

CDR3 protein: CASSYSPWEFGEKLFF. The CDR3, as DNA: TGTGCCAGCAGTTACTCGCCATGGGAGTTTGGGGAAAAACTGTTTTTT. This rearrangement joins TRBV6-5 to TRBJ1-4, with D unresolved. The CDR3 contains 16 residues. Trimming cost V 0 bases and J 8 bases, with 16 bases left between them. The germline CDR1 and CDR2 sequences are MNHEY and SVGAGI.

The CDR3 nucleotides read TGCAGCGTTGAACCGAACACCGGGGAGCTGTTTTTT. Translated, it gives CSVEPNTGELFF. The chain recombines TRBV29-1 with TRBJ2-2, with D unclear. V dropped 2 bases and J dropped 0 bases, with 1 base sitting between them. Germline V gene lookup returns CDR1 SQVTM and CDR2 ANQGSEA. CDR3 size: 12 residues.

The rearrangement joins TRBV27 to TRBJ1-1, with D unclear. The length of the CDR3 is 14 residues. V dropped 3 bases and J dropped 7 bases, with 15 bases sitting between them. Germline CDR1 MNHEY, CDR2 SMNVEV (reference sequence). The CDR3 DNA follows: TGTGCCAGCAGTTTTCGGATACTAGCCAATGAAGCTTTCTTT. It is translated as CASSFRILANEAFF.

J is TRBJ1-1 and V is TRBV19; D ambiguous. Trimming removed 2 bases from V and 4 bases from J, with 14 bases in between. CDR1 is LNHDA, CDR2 SQIVND, per germline (reference sequence). The CDR3 runs to 15 residues. The CDR3 sequence is CASSILPTVATEAFF. The CDR3 bases are TGTGCCAGTAGTATACTCCCAACAGTGGCCACTGAAGCTTTCTTT. Looking up the rest from reference TRBV19 and TRBJ1-1 gives the full variable domain: DGGITQSPKYLFRKEGQNVTLSCEQNLNHDAMYWYRQDPGQGLRLIYYSQIVNDFQKGDIAEGYSVSREKKESFPLTVTSAQKNPTAFYLCASSILPTVATEAFFGQGTRLTVV.

The chain combines TRBV2 with TRBJ2-7, with TRBD1 matching 9 bases. The CDR3 extends over 14 amino acids. After removal of 6 bases from V and 5 bases from J, the junction contained 8 bases not matched to a gene. Germline V gene sequence: CDR1 SNHLY, CDR2 FYNNEI. This CDR3 is CASREGQGFDEQYV. The DNA for the CDR3 is TGTGCCAGCAGAGAGGGACAGGGTTTTGACGAGCAGTACGTC.

This chain uses TRBV7-2 with TRBJ2-7; TRBD1 aligns across 9 bases. Germline V gene lookup returns CDR1 SGHTA and CDR2 FQGNSA. The CDR3 sequence is 16 residues long. With V trimmed by 4 bases and J by 3 bases, 10 bases remained unmatched. CDR3 in amino acids: CASSYQPGQGVYEQYF. The CDR3 DNA follows: TGTGCCAGCAGCTACCAACCGGGACAGGGAGTCTACGAGCAGTACTTC.

This chain joins TRBV5-1 and TRBJ2-1, with TRBD2 matching 14 bases. The trim removed 4 bases at V and 4 bases at J, leaving 1 base unmatched. This CDR3 region has 15 residues. Germline-derived CDR1 and CDR2 are SGHRS and YFSETQ. The CDR3 spells CASSGTSGGYNEQFF. In DNA form, the CDR3 reads TGCGCCAGCAGCGGGACTAGCGGGGGTTACAATGAGCAGTTCTTC.

The chain is built from TRBV28 and TRBJ2-5, with 9 bases lining up with TRBD1. V gave up 4 bases and J gave up 1 base; unmatched junction bases: 4. Germline V gives CDR1 MDHEN, CDR2 SYDVKM. The CDR3 spans 15 residues. The CDR3 DNA sequence: TGTGCCAGCAGTTCGGGGACAGGGATCCAAGAGACCCAGTACTTC. This sequence encodes CASSSGTGIQETQYF.

As for this clone: Likely a read error: the CDR3 ends without its conserved phenylalanine or tryptophan. CDR3: CASSLGSGDYGYTL. CDR3 DNA sequence: TGTGCCAGCAGCTTAGGGTCAGGGGACTATGGCTACACCCTC. This rearrangement joins TRBV7-8 to TRBJ1-2, with a weak D call TRBD1 (6 bases). This CDR3 spans 14 amino acids. V was clipped by 1 base and J by 3 bases, with 9 bases between them. CDR1 is SGHVS, CDR2 FQNEAQ, per germline.

This clone was counted a single time. This chain connects TRBV7-8 to TRBJ2-5; the match to TRBD2 covers 9 bases. Germline V gene lookup returns CDR1 SGHVS and CDR2 FQNEAQ. CDR3 length: 15 amino acids. The V and J ends lost 5 bases and 2 bases, in that order; junction bases with no gene match: 6. In DNA form, the CDR3 reads TGTGCCAGCAGCCCTAGCGGGACCCCGCAAGAGACCCAGTACTTC. Translated, it gives CASSPSGTPQETQYF.

The chain couples TRBV11-2 to TRBJ2-2, with 10 bases identical to TRBD1. The CDR3 length is 17 residues. Trimming took 4 bases from V and 1 from J; bases not matched to a gene: 6. The V gene's germline CDR1 is SGHAT and CDR2 FQNNGV. CDR3: CASSYPGDRGNTGELFF. CDR3 nucleotide sequence: TGTGCCAGCAGCTACCCCGGGGACAGGGGGAACACCGGGGAGCTGTTTTTT. Using reference TRBV11-2 and TRBJ2-2 for the parts outside the CDR3, the full variable domain is EAGVAQSPRYKIIEKRQSVAFWCNPISGHATLYWYQQILGQGPKLLIQFQNNGVVDDSQLPKDRFSAERLKGVDSTLKIQPAKLEDSAVYLCASSYPGDRGNTGELFFGEGSRLTVL.